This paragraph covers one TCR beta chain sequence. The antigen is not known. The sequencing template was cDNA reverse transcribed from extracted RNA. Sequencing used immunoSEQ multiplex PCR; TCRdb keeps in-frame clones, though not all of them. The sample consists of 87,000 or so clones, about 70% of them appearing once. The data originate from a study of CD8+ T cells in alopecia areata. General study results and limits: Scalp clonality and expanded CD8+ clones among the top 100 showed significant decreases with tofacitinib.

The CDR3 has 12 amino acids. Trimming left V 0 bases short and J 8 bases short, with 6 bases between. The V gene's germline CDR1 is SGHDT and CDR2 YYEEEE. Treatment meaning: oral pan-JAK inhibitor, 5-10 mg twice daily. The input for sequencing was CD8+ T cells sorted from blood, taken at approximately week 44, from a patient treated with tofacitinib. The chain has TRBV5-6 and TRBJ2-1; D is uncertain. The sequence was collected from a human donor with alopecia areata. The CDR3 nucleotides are TGTGCCAGCAGCTTGGGGGTAGATGAGCAGTTCTTC. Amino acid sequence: CASSLGVDEQFF. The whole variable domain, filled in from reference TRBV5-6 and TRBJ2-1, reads DAGVTQSPTHLIKTRGQQVTLRCSPKSGHDTVSWYQQALGQGPQFIFQYYEEEERQRGNFPDRFSGHQFPNYSSELNVNALLLGDSALYLCASSLGVDEQFFGPGTRLTVL.